The 3 T cell receptor beta chains in this list originate from one sample, sequenced in a study of identical twins. TCRdb re-called the 5' RACE reads with MiXCR, one entry per CDR3 protein. The data contain hundreds of thousands of distinct CDR3 sequences, approximately 20% of them singletons. This sample also appeared in a second study, on yellow fever vaccine responses in identical twins.

The sequenced sample was CD4+ T cells sorted from blood. These receptors originate from a woman aged 18-35 years in good health.

The V and J genes are TRBV7-9 and TRBJ2-3; perhaps TRBD2 as D (5 bases). In germline, CDR1 is SEHNR, CDR2 FQNEAQ (reference sequence). This CDR3 is 17 amino acids long. V was pared by 5 bases and J by 13 bases, with 31 bases between. CDR3 sequence reads: CASSHQGLTLTRRVKYF. CDR3 coding DNA: TGTGCCAGCAGCCACCAAGGACTGACTCTCACGAGACGCGTCAAGTATTTT.

As for this clonotype: Its ends do not fully match the called genes, so a read error is possible. V and J are TRBV5-1 and TRBJ2-2, with D unresolved. The CDR3 consists of 13 residues. Looked up from germline, CDR1 is SGHRS and CDR2 is YFSETQ. The CDR3 nucleotides read TGCGCCACCAGCGCCGGCGACACCGGGGAGCTGTTTTTT. This translates into CATSAGDTGELFF. Looking up the rest from reference TRBV5-1 and TRBJ2-2 gives the full variable domain: KAGVTQTPRYLIKTRGQQVTLSCSPISGHRSVSWYQQTPGQGLQFLFEYFSETQRNKGNFPGRFSGRQFSNSRSEMNVSTLELGDSALYLCATSAGDTGELFFGEGSRLTVL.

Concerning this clonotype: A junction end diverges from the germline sequence, so it may reflect a read error. The chain combines TRBV5-1 with TRBJ2-1, with a weak D call TRBD1 (5 bases). Per germline, CDR1 SGHRS and CDR2 YFSETQ. The CDR3 loop spans 12 amino acids. The CDR3 sequence is CASSSGHYGHRF. Written as DNA, the CDR3 is TGCGCCAGCAGCTCCGGACATTACGGACACAGGTTC.